This T cell receptor (beta chain) comes out of a study of T cells in Graves' hyperthyroidism and ophthalmopathy. Graves' hyperthyroidism showing no ophthalmopathy progression within 18 months was considered stable. Thyroid ultrasound and orbital computed tomography, with clinical symptoms and serum thyroxine and TRAb, informed diagnoses. For this clonotype: Antigen specificity is unknown.

RNA transcripts were the template for amplifying TCR beta CDR3 regions. The TCR CDR3 first-round RT-PCR relied on the HTBI primer set. TCRdb independently ran MiXCR on the multiplex PCR reads; one entry per CDR3 protein. The sample yields hundreds of thousands of distinct CDR3 sequences, under 60% seen once. The CDR3 length is 14 residues. V was pared by 3 bases and J by 3 bases, with 2 bases of the junction left unmatched. Germline values: CDR1 LNHDA, CDR2 SQIVND (reference sequence). Study-wide points: Ophthalmopathy, which appeared later, was predicted by the model a median approximately six months before onset. Blood also held most thyroid clonotypes expanded beyond 0.001.

V usage is TRBV19 and J usage is TRBJ1-2; 9 bases match TRBD1. The origin of this receptor is a woman aged 18-29 years with Graves' hyperthyroidism. The sample comprised peripheral blood or thyroid tissue (not recorded which). This CDR3 is CASSIGTGYYGYTF. The CDR3 DNA reads TGTGCCAGTAGTATCGGGACAGGGTACTATGGCTACACCTTC.